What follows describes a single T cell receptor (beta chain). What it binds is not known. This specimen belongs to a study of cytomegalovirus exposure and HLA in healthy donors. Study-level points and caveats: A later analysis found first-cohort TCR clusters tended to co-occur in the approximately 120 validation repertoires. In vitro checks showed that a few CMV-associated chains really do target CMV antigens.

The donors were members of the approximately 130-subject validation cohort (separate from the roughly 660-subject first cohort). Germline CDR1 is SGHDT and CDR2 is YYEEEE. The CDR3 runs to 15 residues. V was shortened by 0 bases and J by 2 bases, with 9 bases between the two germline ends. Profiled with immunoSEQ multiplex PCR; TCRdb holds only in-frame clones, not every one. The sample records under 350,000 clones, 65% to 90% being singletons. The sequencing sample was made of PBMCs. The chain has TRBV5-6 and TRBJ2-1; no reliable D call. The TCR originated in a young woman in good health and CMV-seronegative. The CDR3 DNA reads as TGTGCCAGCAGCTTGGTACGCGGCCCCTACAATGAGCAGTTCTTC. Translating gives CASSLVRGPYNEQFF.